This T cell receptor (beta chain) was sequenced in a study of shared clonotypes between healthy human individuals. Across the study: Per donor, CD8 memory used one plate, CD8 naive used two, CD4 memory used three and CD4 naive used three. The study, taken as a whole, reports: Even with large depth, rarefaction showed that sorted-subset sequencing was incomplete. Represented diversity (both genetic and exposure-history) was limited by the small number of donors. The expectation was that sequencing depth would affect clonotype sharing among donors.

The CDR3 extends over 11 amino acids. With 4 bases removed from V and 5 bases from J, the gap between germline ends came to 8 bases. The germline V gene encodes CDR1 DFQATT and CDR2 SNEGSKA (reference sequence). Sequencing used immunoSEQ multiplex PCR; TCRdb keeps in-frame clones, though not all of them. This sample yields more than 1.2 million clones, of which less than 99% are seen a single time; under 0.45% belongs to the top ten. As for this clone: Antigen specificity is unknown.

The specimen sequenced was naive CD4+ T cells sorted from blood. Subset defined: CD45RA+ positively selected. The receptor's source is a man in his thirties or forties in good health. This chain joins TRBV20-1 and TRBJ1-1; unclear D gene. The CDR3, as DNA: TGCAGTGCTATCTTTAGGACTGAAGCTTTCTTT. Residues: CSAIFRTEAFF.